This is a list of T cell receptor beta chains from one sample in a study of T cells in Graves' hyperthyroidism and ophthalmopathy. MiXCR, applied by TCRdb to the multiplex PCR reads, yields one record per CDR3 protein. The table shows hundreds of thousands of distinct CDR3 sequences, with roughly 15% occurring only once. Material: blood. These receptor sequences come from a woman aged 18-29 years with Graves' hyperthyroidism. CDR3s include the opening cysteine and the closing phenylalanine or tryptophan. The D gene is left open where the match is weak. Clone size is not always given. Where it is, it says once, few, many or a class for expanded clones.

>TRBV9|-|TRBJ2-7|-
TGTGCCAGCAGGGGCGAGGAGGGCGAGCAGTACTTC
CASRGEEGEQYF
>TRBV5-1|many|TRBJ2-5|-
TGCGCCAGCAGCTTGGTCTCGTTCCAAGAGACCCAGTACTTC
CASSLVSFQETQYF
>TRBV15|-|TRBJ2-7|TRBD1
TGTGCCACCAGCGCCCTGGGACAGGGGTCGGACGAGCAGTACTTC
CATSALGQGSDEQYF
>TRBV11-3|-|TRBJ2-4|-
TGTGCCAGCAGCTCCCCCTGGGAGGTTGCGGGAAACATTCAGTACTTC
CASSSPWEVAGNIQYF
>TRBV12-3/TRBV12-4|-|TRBJ2-3|-
TGTGCCAGCAGGGCTGGCAGGCCTAGCACAGATACGCAGTATTTT
CASRAGRPSTDTQYF
>TRBV19|few|TRBJ1-1|-
TGTGCCAGTAGTCTGGGTTTTGGAACTGAAGCTTTCTTT
CASSLGFGTEAFF
>TRBV2|-|TRBJ1-1|-
TGTGCCAGCAGCATAGGGGTGCTTAACACTGAAGCTTTCTTT
CASSIGVLNTEAFF
>TRBV20-1|many|TRBJ1-5|-
TGCAGTGCTAGGTTACGTAGCAATCAGCCCCAGCATTTT
CSARLRSNQPQHF
>TRBV9|-|TRBJ2-1|TRBD2
TGTGCCAGCAGCATCGGACTAGCGGCAGTGAATGAGCAGTTCTTC
CASSIGLAAVNEQFF
>TRBV5-6|-|TRBJ1-2|-
TGTGCCAGCAGCTTTGCCCGGGGGCGCGTCTATGGCTACACCTTC
CASSFARGRVYGYTF
>TRBV28|once|TRBJ2-1|TRBD1
TGTGCCAGCAGTTTAAGGAGGACAGGGGGCTCGAATGAGCAGTTCTTC
CASSLRRTGGSNEQFF
>TRBV19|-|TRBJ1-2|TRBD1
TGTGCCAGTAGTATAGTGGGACAGCAAAACTATGGCTACACCTTC
CASSIVGQQNYGYTF
>TRBV24-1|many|TRBJ1-1|TRBD1
TGTGCCACCAGTGATTCGGGGACAGGGCCGAGGGAAGCTTTCTTT
CATSDSGTGPREAFF
>TRBV12-3/TRBV12-4|few|TRBJ1-3|-
TGTGCCAGCAGTTTGGGGCCCAGTGGTTCTGGAAACACCATATATTTT
CASSLGPSGSGNTIYF
>TRBV4-3|few|TRBJ2-3|-
TGCGCCAGCAGCCAGGACAGCCTCTGGAGGGCAGATACGCAGTATTTT
CASSQDSLWRADTQYF